A single sample gave rise to the 15 T cell receptor beta chains below, sequenced in a study of cytomegalovirus exposure and HLA in healthy donors. Primers included in the PCR were 60 Vbeta and 13 Jbeta primers. Produced via immunoSEQ multiplex PCR; TCRdb's table is partial and in-frame only. The sample shows about 120,000 clones, 77% of them seen only once. The sequenced sample consisted of PBMCs. Source of these receptors: a man aged 40-49 years in good health and CMV-seropositive.

The gene calls are TRBV2 and TRBJ2-1; weak D call: TRBD1 (8 bases). Deletions cut 5 bases from V and 5 bases from J, with 16 bases between. CDR1 SNHLY and CDR2 FYNNEI come from the germline V gene. This CDR3 region has 15 residues. The CDR3 DNA reads TGTGCCAGCAGTCCGGACAGGGCGGGAGACAATGAGCAGTTCTTC. It is translated as CASSPDRAGDNEQFF.

The chain recombines TRBV2 with TRBJ1-2, with a weak D call TRBD1 (6 bases). There are 14 residues in the CDR3. CDR1 and CDR2 from the germline V gene are SNHLY and FYNNEI. Trimming shortened V by 4 bases and J by 4 bases, and 13 bases separated the two germline ends. DNA for the CDR3: TGTGCCAGCAGTGGGACAGCGCTGCTCTATGGCTACACCTTC. As protein: CASSGTALLYGYTF. Drawing the rest from reference TRBV2 and TRBJ1-2, the complete variable domain is EPEVTQTPSHQVTQMGQEVILRCVPISNHLYFYWYRQILGQKVEFLVSFYNNEISEKSEIFDDQFSVERPDGSNFTLKIRSTKLEDSAMYFCASSGTALLYGYTFGSGTRLTVV.

The V call is TRBV21-1, the J call TRBJ1-1. TRBV21-1 is termed a pseudogene. The CDR3 is 14 amino acids. Written as DNA, the CDR3 is TGTGCCAGCGCGGGGGGCCATAAGAACACTGAAGCTTTCTTT. Amino acids: CASAGGHKNTEAFF.

The chain carries TRBV29-1 and TRBJ1-3, with D possibly being TRBD1 (6 bases). V was pared by 3 bases and J by 8 bases, with 20 bases between. Germline-derived CDR1 and CDR2 are SQVTM and ANQGSEA. The CDR3 runs to 15 residues. The CDR3 reads CSVDGFGGRADTIYF. The CDR3 nucleotides read TGCAGCGTTGATGGTTTTGGGGGCAGGGCAGACACCATATATTTT.

The V and J genes are TRBV7-2 and TRBJ2-5; 10 positions agree with TRBD2. Germline V gene data show CDR1 as SGHTA and CDR2 as FQGNSA. This CDR3 region has 17 residues. V shed 2 bases, J shed 2 bases, and the junction held 8 bases outside the gene matches. Here the CDR3 reads CASSLSSSGGRQETQYF. The CDR3 nucleotides read TGTGCCAGCAGCTTATCATCTAGCGGGGGACGTCAAGAGACCCAGTACTTC. The whole variable domain, filled in from reference TRBV7-2 and TRBJ2-5, reads GAGVSQSPSNKVTEKGKDVELRCDPISGHTALYWYRQSLGQGLEFLIYFQGNSAPDKSGLPSDRFSAERTGGSVSTLTIQRTQQEDSAVYLCASSLSSSGGRQETQYFGPGTRLLVL.

The chain employs TRBV9 and TRBJ2-1; 8 bases agree with TRBD1. This CDR3 region has 13 residues. Germline CDR1 and CDR2: SGDLS and YYNGEE. V was clipped by 4 bases and J by 6 bases; unmatched bases: 3. CDR3 protein: CASSTGQGNEQFF. CDR3 nucleotides: TGTGCCAGCAGCACCGGACAGGGCAATGAGCAGTTCTTC. Full variable domain (missing parts from reference TRBV9 and TRBJ2-1): DSGVTQTPKHLITATGQRVTLRCSPRSGDLSVYWYQQSLDQGLQFLIQYYNGEERAKGNILERFSAQQFPDLHSELNLSSLELGDSALYFCASSTGQGNEQFFGPGTRLTVL.

The V call is TRBV9, the J call TRBJ1-2, with D unclear. Trimming took 0 bases from V and 3 from J, leaving 6 bases between them. This CDR3 spans 13 amino acids. Germline V gene data show CDR1 as SGDLS and CDR2 as YYNGEE. In DNA, the CDR3 is TGTGCCAGCAGCGTAGGCGGGGACTATGGCTACACCTTC. It yields the protein CASSVGGDYGYTF.

This chain links TRBV2 with TRBJ2-3; TRBD2 agrees at 12 bases. The germline V gene encodes CDR1 SNHLY and CDR2 FYNNEI. V was clipped by 6 bases and J by 4 bases; unmatched bases: 8. The CDR3 is 16 residues long. The DNA of the CDR3 is TGTGCCAGCAGCAAGACTAGCGGGGGCCACTCAGATACGCAGTATTTT. The encoded protein is CASSKTSGGHSDTQYF.

The rearrangement joins TRBV28 to TRBJ2-7, with 10 bases matching TRBD2. Germline CDR1 reads MDHEN; CDR2 reads SYDVKM. This CDR3 region has 15 residues. The trim removed 7 bases at V and 1 base at J, leaving 7 bases unmatched. The DNA of the CDR3 is TGTGCCAGCAATCGAGGGACTAGCGCATCCTACGAGCAGTACTTC. It encodes CASNRGTSASYEQYF. Full variable domain (outside the CDR3, taken from reference TRBV28 and TRBJ2-7): DVKVTQSSRYLVKRTGEKVFLECVQDMDHENMFWYRQDPGLGLRLIYFSYDVKMKEKGDIPEGYSVSREKKERFSLILESASTNQTSMYLCASNRGTSASYEQYFGPGTRLTVT.

The rearrangement links TRBV19 to TRBJ2-1; 9 positions match TRBD1. The germline V gene encodes CDR1 LNHDA and CDR2 SQIVND (reference sequence). The CDR3 has 13 residues. V was pared by 6 bases and J by 7 bases, with 4 bases of the junction left unmatched. The CDR3 sequence is CASRDRGSNEQFF. The CDR3 DNA reads as TGTGCCAGTAGGGACAGGGGAAGTAATGAGCAGTTCTTC.

The chain has TRBV2 and TRBJ1-2, with 7 nucleotides matching TRBD1. The CDR3 runs 14 residues. Germline trimming cut 6 bases from V and 6 bases from J; bases unmatched to any gene: 10. Germline-derived CDR1 and CDR2 are SNHLY and FYNNEI. CDR3 nucleotides: TGTGCCAGCAGGTTTACAGGGGTCGAGGATGGCTACACCTTC. This sequence encodes CASRFTGVEDGYTF.

This chain connects TRBV5-1 to TRBJ2-1, with 8 positions matching TRBD2. The CDR3 loop spans 18 amino acids. CDR1 is SGHRS and CDR2 is YFSETQ in the germline V gene. The junction had 10 bases not matched to a gene; V was cut back by 2 bases and J by 0 bases. CDR3 coding DNA: TGCGCCAGCAGCTTCCCCTCACGGGGGGGCCGCTCCTACAATGAGCAGTTCTTC. Its protein product is CASSFPSRGGRSYNEQFF.

The chain recombines TRBV6-5 with TRBJ1-6; TRBD1 matches at 7 bases. CDR3 length: 13 residues. CDR1 and CDR2 (germline): MNHEY, SVGAGI. The J segment lost 11 bases and the V segment lost 7 bases, leaving 8 bases of the junction unmatched. The CDR3 DNA is TGTGCCAGCACCCAGGGGGTATCCGCACCCCTCCACTTT. This codes for CASTQGVSAPLHF.

The chain links TRBV19 to TRBJ1-4; D not certain. The ends were cut back, 2 bases at V and 8 bases at J, with 18 bases in the middle. Germline V gene sequence: CDR1 LNHDA, CDR2 SQIVND (reference sequence). CDR3 length: 16 amino acids. The CDR3 here is CASSIRSGRQDEKLFF. The CDR3 bases are TGTGCCAGTAGTATAAGGTCCGGTCGACAAGACGAAAAACTGTTTTTT.

The rearrangement links TRBV28 to TRBJ2-3; TRBD2 matches 10 bases. V shed 7 bases and J 0 bases; nucleotides not matched to a gene: 7. The germline CDR1 and CDR2 sequences are MDHEN and SYDVKM. This CDR3 is built from 16 residues. The CDR3 protein is CASTLDSGGSTDTQYF. CDR3 nucleotides: TGTGCCAGCACGCTGGATAGCGGGGGGAGCACAGATACGCAGTATTTT.